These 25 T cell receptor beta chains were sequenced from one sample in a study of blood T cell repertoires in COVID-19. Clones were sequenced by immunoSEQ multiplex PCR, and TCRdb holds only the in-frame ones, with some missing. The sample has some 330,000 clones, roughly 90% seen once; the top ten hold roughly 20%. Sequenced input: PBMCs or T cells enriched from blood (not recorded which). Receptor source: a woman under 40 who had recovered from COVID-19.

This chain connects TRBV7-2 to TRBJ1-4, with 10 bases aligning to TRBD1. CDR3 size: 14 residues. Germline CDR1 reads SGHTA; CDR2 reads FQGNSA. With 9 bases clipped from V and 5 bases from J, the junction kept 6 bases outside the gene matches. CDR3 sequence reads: CASSPGQGNEKLFF. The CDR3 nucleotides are TGTGCCAGTTCTCCGGGACAGGGGAATGAAAAACTGTTTTTT.

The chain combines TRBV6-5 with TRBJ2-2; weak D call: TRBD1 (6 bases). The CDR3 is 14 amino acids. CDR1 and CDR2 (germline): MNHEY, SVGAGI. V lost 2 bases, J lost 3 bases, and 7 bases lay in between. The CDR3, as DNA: TGTGCCAGCAGTTACGGACAGCACACCGGGGAGCTGTTTTTT. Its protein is CASSYGQHTGELFF.

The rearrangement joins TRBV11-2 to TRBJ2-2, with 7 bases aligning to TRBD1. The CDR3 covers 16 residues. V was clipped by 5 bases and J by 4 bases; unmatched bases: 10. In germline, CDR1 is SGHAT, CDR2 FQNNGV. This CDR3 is CASSPLGTALTGELFF. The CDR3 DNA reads TGTGCCAGCAGCCCCCTGGGGACAGCCCTCACCGGGGAGCTGTTTTTT.

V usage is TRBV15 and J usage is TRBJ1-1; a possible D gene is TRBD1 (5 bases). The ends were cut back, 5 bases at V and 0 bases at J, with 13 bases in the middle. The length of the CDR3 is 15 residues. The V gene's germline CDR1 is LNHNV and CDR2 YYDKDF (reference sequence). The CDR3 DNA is TGTGCCACCAGCGGGGGGGGTCAAATGAACACTGAAGCTTTCTTT. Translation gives CATSGGGQMNTEAFF. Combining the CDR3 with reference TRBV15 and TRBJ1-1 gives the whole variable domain DAMVIQNPRYQVTQFGKPVTLSCSQTLNHNVMYWYQQKSSQAPKLLFHYYDKDFNNEADTPDNFQSRRPNTSFCFLDIRSPGLGDTAMYLCATSGGGQMNTEAFFGQGTRLTVV.

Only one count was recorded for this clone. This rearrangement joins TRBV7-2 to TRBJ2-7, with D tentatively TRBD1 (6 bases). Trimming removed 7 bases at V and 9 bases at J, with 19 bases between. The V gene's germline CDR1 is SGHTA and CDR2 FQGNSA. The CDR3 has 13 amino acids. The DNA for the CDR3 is TGTGCCAGCACCTACGAACAGGGTTTCGGGCAGTACTTC. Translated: CASTYEQGFGQYF.

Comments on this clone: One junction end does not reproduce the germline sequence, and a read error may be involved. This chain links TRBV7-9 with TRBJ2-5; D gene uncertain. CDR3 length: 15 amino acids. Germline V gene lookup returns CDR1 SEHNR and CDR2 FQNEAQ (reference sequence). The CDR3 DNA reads TGTGCCAGCAGCCCCCGCCAGGCCCACCAACAGACCCAGTACTTC. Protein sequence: CASSPRQAHQQTQYF.

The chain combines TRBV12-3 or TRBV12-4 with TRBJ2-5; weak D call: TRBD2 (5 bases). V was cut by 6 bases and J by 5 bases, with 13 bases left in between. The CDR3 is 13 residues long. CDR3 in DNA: TGTGCCAGCAGCTTGGGCCGGAGGGAGACCCAGTACTTC. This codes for CASSLGRRETQYF.

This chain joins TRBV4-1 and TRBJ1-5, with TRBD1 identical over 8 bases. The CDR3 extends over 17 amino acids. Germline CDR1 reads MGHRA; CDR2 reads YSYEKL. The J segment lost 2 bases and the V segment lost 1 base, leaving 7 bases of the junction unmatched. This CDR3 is CASSQVVRGPRNQPQHF. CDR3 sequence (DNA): TGCGCCAGCAGCCAAGTTGTCAGGGGGCCACGCAATCAGCCCCAGCATTTT.

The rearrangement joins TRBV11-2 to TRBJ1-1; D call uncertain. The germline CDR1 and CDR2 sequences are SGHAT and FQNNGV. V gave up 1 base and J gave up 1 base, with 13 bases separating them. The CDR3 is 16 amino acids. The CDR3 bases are TGTGCCAGCAGCTTAGGGCCAAGATTCACGAACACTGAAGCTTTCTTT. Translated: CASSLGPRFTNTEAFF.

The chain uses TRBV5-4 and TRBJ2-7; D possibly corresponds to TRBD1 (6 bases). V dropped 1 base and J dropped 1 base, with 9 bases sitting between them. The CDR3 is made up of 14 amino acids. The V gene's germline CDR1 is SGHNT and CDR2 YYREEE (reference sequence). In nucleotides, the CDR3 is TGTGCCAGCAGCTTGACAGGGCCTTCCTACGAGCAGTACTTC. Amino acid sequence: CASSLTGPSYEQYF.

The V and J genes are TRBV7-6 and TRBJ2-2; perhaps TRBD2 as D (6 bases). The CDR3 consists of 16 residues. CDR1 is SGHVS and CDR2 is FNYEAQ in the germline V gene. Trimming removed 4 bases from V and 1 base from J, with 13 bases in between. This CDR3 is CASSSSPGGNTGELFF. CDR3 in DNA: TGTGCCAGCAGCTCAAGTCCCGGGGGGAACACCGGGGAGCTGTTTTTT.

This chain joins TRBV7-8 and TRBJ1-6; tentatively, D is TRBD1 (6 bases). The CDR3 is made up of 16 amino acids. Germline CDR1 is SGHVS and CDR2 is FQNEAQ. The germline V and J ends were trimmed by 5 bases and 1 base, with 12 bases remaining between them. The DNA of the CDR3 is TGTGCCAGCAGCCTCTTAGGGGGATCCTATAATTCACCCCTCCACTTT. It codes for CASSLLGGSYNSPLHF.

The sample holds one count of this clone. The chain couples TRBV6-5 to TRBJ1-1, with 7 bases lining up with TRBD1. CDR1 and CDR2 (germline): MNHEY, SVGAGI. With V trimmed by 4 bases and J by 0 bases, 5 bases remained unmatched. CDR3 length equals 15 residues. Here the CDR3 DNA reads TGTGCCAGCAGTTCGTACAGGGGCATGAACACTGAAGCTTTCTTT. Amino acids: CASSSYRGMNTEAFF.

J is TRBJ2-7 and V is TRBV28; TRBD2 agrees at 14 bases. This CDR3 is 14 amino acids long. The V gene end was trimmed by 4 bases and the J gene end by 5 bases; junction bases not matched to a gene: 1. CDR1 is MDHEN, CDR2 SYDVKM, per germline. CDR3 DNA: TGTGCCAGCAGTTCGGGACTAGCGGGAGACGAGCAGTACTTC. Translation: CASSSGLAGDEQYF.

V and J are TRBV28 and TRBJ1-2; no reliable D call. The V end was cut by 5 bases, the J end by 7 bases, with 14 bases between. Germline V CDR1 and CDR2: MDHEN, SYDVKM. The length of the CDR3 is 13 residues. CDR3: CASSGEGVSGYTF. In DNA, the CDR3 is TGTGCCAGCAGTGGGGAGGGAGTATCTGGCTACACCTTC.

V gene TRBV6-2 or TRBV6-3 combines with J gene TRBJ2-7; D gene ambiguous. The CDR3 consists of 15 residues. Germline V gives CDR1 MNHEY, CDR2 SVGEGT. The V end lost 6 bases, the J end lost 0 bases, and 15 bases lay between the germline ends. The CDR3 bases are TGTGCCAGCAGCCCCGTAATTCTGAGCTCCTACGAGCAGTACTTC. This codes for CASSPVILSSYEQYF.

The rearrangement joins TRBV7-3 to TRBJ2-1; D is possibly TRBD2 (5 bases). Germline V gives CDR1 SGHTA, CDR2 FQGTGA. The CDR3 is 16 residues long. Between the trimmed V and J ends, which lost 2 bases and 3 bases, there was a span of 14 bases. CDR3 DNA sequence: TGTGCCAGCAGCTTAGAGGGTAGAGTTGGCTACAATGAGCAGTTCTTC. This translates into CASSLEGRVGYNEQFF.

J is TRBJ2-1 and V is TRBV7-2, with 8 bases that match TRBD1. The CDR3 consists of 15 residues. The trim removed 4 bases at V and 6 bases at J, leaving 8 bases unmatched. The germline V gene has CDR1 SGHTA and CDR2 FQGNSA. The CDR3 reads CASSSMDRDGNEQFF. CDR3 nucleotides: TGTGCCAGCAGCTCGATGGACAGGGACGGCAATGAGCAGTTCTTC.

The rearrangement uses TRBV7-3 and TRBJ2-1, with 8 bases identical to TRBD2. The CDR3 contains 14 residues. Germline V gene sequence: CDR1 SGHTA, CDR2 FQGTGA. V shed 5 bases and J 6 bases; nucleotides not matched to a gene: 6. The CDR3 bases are TGTGCCAGCAGCCGCGGGGGGCGGGCCAATGAGCAGTTCTTC. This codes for CASSRGGRANEQFF.

CDR3: CASSVGTRNYNEQFF. The CDR3 nucleotides read TGTGCCAGCAGCGTAGGGACTAGGAACTACAATGAGCAGTTCTTC. The V call is TRBV9, the J call TRBJ2-1, with 7 nucleotides matching TRBD2. The germline CDR1 and CDR2 sequences are SGDLS and YYNGEE. This CDR3 region has 15 residues. J was trimmed by 3 bases and V by 0 bases; bases with no gene match: 3.

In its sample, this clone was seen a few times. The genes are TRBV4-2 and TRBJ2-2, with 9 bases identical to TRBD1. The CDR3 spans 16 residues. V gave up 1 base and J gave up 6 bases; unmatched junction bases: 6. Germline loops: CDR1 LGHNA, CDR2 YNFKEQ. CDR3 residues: CASSQGSQGASGELFF. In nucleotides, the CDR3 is TGTGCCAGCAGCCAAGGATCACAGGGGGCCTCCGGGGAGCTGTTTTTT.

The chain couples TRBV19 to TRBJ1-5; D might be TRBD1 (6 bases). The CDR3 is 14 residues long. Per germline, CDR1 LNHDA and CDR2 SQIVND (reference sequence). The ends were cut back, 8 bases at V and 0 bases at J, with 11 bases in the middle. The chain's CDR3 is CASAGQHSNQPQHF. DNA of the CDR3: TGTGCCAGTGCCGGACAGCATAGCAATCAGCCCCAGCATTTT.

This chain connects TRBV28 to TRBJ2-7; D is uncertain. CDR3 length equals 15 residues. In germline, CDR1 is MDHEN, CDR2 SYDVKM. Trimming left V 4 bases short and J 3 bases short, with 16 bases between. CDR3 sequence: CASSSPSVPNYEQYF. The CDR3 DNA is TGTGCCAGCAGTTCCCCCTCGGTCCCTAACTACGAGCAGTACTTC.

The CDR3 protein is CATHPSAFEGGQPQHF. The CDR3 DNA reads as TGTGCCACCCACCCATCGGCATTCGAAGGGGGTCAGCCCCAGCATTTT. J is TRBJ1-5 and V is TRBV24-1; TRBD1 is a possible D gene (6 bases). The V gene's germline CDR1 is KGHDR and CDR2 SFDVKD. V lost 9 bases and J lost 6, with 23 bases in between. The CDR3 consists of 16 residues.

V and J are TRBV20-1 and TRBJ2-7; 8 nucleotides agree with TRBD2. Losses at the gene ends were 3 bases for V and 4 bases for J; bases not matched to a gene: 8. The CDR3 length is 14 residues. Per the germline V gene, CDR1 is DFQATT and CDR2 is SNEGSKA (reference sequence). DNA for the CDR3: TGCAGTGCTAGTGGTAGCGGGAAGATATACGAGCAGTACTTC. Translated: CSASGSGKIYEQYF.